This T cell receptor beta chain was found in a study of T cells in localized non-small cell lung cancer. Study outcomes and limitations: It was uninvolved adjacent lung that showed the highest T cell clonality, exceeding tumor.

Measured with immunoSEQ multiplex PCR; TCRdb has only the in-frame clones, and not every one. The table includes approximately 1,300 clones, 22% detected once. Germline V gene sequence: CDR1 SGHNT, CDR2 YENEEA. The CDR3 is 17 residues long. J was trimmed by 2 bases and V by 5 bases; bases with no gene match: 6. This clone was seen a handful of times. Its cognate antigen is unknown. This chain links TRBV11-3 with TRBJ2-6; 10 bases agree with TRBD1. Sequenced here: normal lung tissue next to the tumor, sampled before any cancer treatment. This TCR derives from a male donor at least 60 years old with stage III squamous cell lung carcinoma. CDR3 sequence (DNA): TGTGCCAGCAGCCTGGGACAGGGGAGCCCTGGGGCCAACGTCCTGACTTTC. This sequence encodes CASSLGQGSPGANVLTF.